The present TCR beta chain was sequenced within a study of T cell responses to AZD1222 COVID-19 vaccine. Findings and limits, study-wide: The donor cohort was predominantly white British with a female majority, and clonal diversity may have been underestimated.

This clone was seen a handful of times. Its antigen remains unknown. Clones were sequenced by immunoSEQ multiplex PCR, and TCRdb holds only the in-frame ones, with some missing. The data show about 140,000 clones, about 90% seen once. Germline assignment: CDR1 MNHEY and CDR2 SVGEGT. The CDR3 loop spans 13 amino acids. The germline V and J ends were trimmed by 6 bases and 5 bases, with 11 bases remaining between them. This chain joins TRBV6-2 or TRBV6-3 and TRBJ1-5, with D tentatively TRBD1 (5 bases). This sample comprised peripheral blood, obtained on day 0 of AZD1222 vaccination. The receptor's source is an adult in good health. In nucleotides, the CDR3 is TGTGCCAGCAGCTGGGACGGTTATCAGCCCCAGCATTTT. Its translation: CASSWDGYQPQHF.